This is a list of T cell receptor beta chains from one sample in a study of blood T cell repertoires in COVID-19. Profiled with immunoSEQ multiplex PCR; TCRdb holds only in-frame clones, not every one. The sample has nearly 200,000 clones, around nine tenths seen once. The sequencing sample was made of peripheral blood. These receptors came from a woman aged 35 to 49 who had recovered from COVID-19. Each CDR3 is given without its conserved first and last residue. Fields, in order: V gene, J gene, CDR3 protein.

v_call: TRBV27; j_call: TRBJ1-2; cdr3_aa: ASSQLSGELYGYT
v_call: TRBV2; j_call: TRBJ1-5; cdr3_aa: ASSREDLGNQPQH
v_call: TRBV14; j_call: TRBJ2-2; cdr3_aa: ASSRTGFIGNTGELF
v_call: TRBV6-2/TRBV6-3; j_call: TRBJ1-6; cdr3_aa: ASSHRDIIPKLH
v_call: TRBV7-2; j_call: TRBJ1-3; cdr3_aa: ASSPHTGEAGNTIY
v_call: TRBV2; j_call: TRBJ2-7; cdr3_aa: ASSEVLGRAAYEQY
v_call: TRBV30; j_call: TRBJ1-2; cdr3_aa: AWGGSVYGYT
v_call: TRBV19; j_call: TRBJ1-5; cdr3_aa: ASTEGQYSNQPQH
v_call: TRBV28; j_call: TRBJ2-7; cdr3_aa: ASSLFGTGGYEQY
v_call: TRBV29-1; j_call: TRBJ1-5; cdr3_aa: SVVGVDSNQPQH
v_call: TRBV5-5; j_call: TRBJ1-4; cdr3_aa: ASSDRVTNEKLF
v_call: TRBV27; j_call: TRBJ2-3; cdr3_aa: ASSLSFGGRDTQY
v_call: TRBV27; j_call: TRBJ1-4; cdr3_aa: ASSPRARGEKLF
v_call: TRBV6-4; j_call: TRBJ2-1; cdr3_aa: ASGPGLASNEQF
v_call: TRBV27; j_call: TRBJ2-7; cdr3_aa: ASSLLVASGKYEQY
v_call: TRBV18; j_call: TRBJ1-1; cdr3_aa: ASSQLNTEAF
v_call: TRBV29-1; j_call: TRBJ2-5; cdr3_aa: SAAGSGGYETQY
v_call: TRBV20-1; j_call: TRBJ2-1; cdr3_aa: SASDGQSSYNEQF
v_call: TRBV6-2/TRBV6-3; j_call: TRBJ2-1; cdr3_aa: ASSPSGRLNEQF
v_call: TRBV19; j_call: TRBJ2-5; cdr3_aa: ASSTLAGGLTGETQY
v_call: TRBV4-2; j_call: TRBJ2-1; cdr3_aa: ASSQDSGTGDEQF
v_call: TRBV15; j_call: TRBJ1-2; cdr3_aa: ATSRVGTSYGYT
v_call: TRBV28; j_call: TRBJ1-2; cdr3_aa: ASSPPRADYGYT
v_call: TRBV7-2; j_call: TRBJ1-6; cdr3_aa: ASSLSVGYSPLH
v_call: TRBV3-1/TRBV3-2; j_call: TRBJ2-1; cdr3_aa: ASSLSPSGSSYNEQF
v_call: TRBV19; j_call: TRBJ2-2; cdr3_aa: ASRGESANTGELF
v_call: TRBV18; j_call: TRBJ1-5; cdr3_aa: ASSPRTGEQPQH
v_call: TRBV24-1; j_call: TRBJ2-5; cdr3_aa: ATSVPLAGVGETQY
v_call: TRBV2; j_call: TRBJ1-5; cdr3_aa: ASTFQVGNQPQH
v_call: TRBV19; j_call: TRBJ2-7; cdr3_aa: ASKEGLNEQY
v_call: TRBV18; j_call: TRBJ1-1; cdr3_aa: ASSSNPGQSPEAF
v_call: TRBV2; j_call: TRBJ1-2; cdr3_aa: ASSDGQINYGYT
v_call: TRBV5-3; j_call: TRBJ2-7; cdr3_aa: ARSLWTSGVYEQY
v_call: TRBV5-1; j_call: TRBJ2-1; cdr3_aa: ASSPMRDPSNEQF
v_call: TRBV20-1; j_call: TRBJ2-1; cdr3_aa: SARRDSQF
v_call: TRBV7-7; j_call: TRBJ2-2; cdr3_aa: ASSPGLAGTGELF
v_call: TRBV30; j_call: TRBJ1-3; cdr3_aa: AWIRRGAGNTIY
v_call: TRBV5-1; j_call: TRBJ2-2; cdr3_aa: ASNPGQTNTGELF
v_call: TRBV7-8; j_call: TRBJ2-7; cdr3_aa: ASSLGGTSGYEQY
v_call: TRBV7-6; j_call: TRBJ2-1; cdr3_aa: ASSLREGGEGKQF
v_call: TRBV7-6; j_call: TRBJ2-7; cdr3_aa: ASSQLDRDYEQY
v_call: TRBV5-1; j_call: TRBJ1-2; cdr3_aa: ASSLAGVEGYT